This TCR beta chain emerged from a study of T cells after yellow fever vaccination. The study, taken as a whole, reports: A secondary response was less intense yet reached its peak sooner, at day 5 versus 15. Shared CD4/CD8 clonotypes were a small share, likely from convergent recombination. The booster saw the reappearance of most primary-vaccination clones (more than 95% CD4, about 85% CD8).

Germline CDR1 MGHRA, CDR2 YSYEKL. The CDR3 has 16 residues. The ends lost 1 base at V and 5 bases at J; junction bases unmatched: 10. This clonotype was counted between two and nine times. Its antigen is undetermined. Conversion of TCR transcripts into cDNA relied on 5'RACE template switching, which added a universal primer site and UMIs. TCRdb passed the 5' RACE reads through MiXCR, listing each CDR3 protein once. The table has some 350,000 distinct CDR3 sequences, roughly 12% seen once; the top ten hold 18%. This specimen was PBMCs, taken on the day of the first yellow fever vaccination. The sequence derives from a man in his late teens or twenties who received the YFV17D yellow fever vaccine. The V and J genes are TRBV4-1 and TRBJ2-7, with 8 positions matching TRBD2. CDR3 in amino acids: CASSQGGGGFRHEQYV. The CDR3 nucleotides read TGCGCCAGCAGCCAAGGGGGCGGGGGGTTTCGACACGAGCAGTACGTC.